Below, one TCR beta chain is given with its context. Its antigen is as yet unknown. The assay was immunoSEQ multiplex PCR, and TCRdb's table has in-frame clones only and misses some. The sample yields roughly 130,000 clones, around nine tenths seen once. CDR1 and CDR2 from the germline V gene are SGHTA and FQGNSA. Losses at the gene ends were 3 bases for V and 6 bases for J; bases not matched to a gene: 7. The CDR3 extends over 15 amino acids. This entry belongs to a study of T cell responses to AZD1222 COVID-19 vaccine. Broader study findings: The CD4 TCRs associated with vaccination extended across spike and predominated at 160-218 and 743-854. Among the donors, most were white British and more were female, and clonal diversity was possibly underestimated. Nearly half of spike-specific TCRs reportedly target variant regions that are unmutated in the B.1.351 and B.1.1.7 variants. Sampled repertoires all dated from after the peak T cell response.

The source was peripheral blood, collected 28 days after the second AZD1222 dose. The clonotype comes from an adult who received the AZD1222 COVID-19 vaccine. The rearrangement links TRBV7-2 to TRBJ2-3, with TRBD2 identical over 9 bases. CDR3 nucleotides: TGTGCCAGCAGCTTTTTAGCGGGGGTGTCCGATACGCAGTATTTT. Translation gives CASSFLAGVSDTQYF.